This section outlines one T cell receptor beta chain sequence together with its context. Its antigen is undetermined. This could be a read error, since a much larger clone is one nucleotide away. Diagnoses rested on clinical symptoms, serum thyroxine and TRAb, thyroid ultrasound and orbital computed tomography. This sample was included in a study of T cells in Graves' hyperthyroidism and ophthalmopathy. Findings of the study overall: Ophthalmopathy was separated from stable hyperthyroidism by a 13 V-J model.

CDR1 is DFQATT, CDR2 SNEGSKA, per germline (reference sequence). This CDR3 comprises 15 residues. It was RNA transcripts that yielded the amplified TCR beta CDR3 regions. Researchers ran a first-round RT-PCR on the TCR CDR3 using the HTBI primer set. From the multiplex PCR reads, TCRdb called clonotypes with MiXCR, one entry per CDR3 protein. The repertoire holds about 98,000 distinct CDR3 sequences, 35% to 45% seen once, with roughly a tenth in the top ten. Sequencing input: peripheral blood or thyroid tissue (not recorded which). The clonotype originates from a woman younger than 45 with Graves' hyperthyroidism. The V and J genes are TRBV20-1 and TRBJ2-2; TRBD2 agrees at 7 bases. The CDR3 loop is CSARRSGVGFGEPFF. The CDR3 DNA sequence: TGCAGTGCTAGAAGGAGCGGGGTGGGATTCGGGGAGCCGTTTTTT.